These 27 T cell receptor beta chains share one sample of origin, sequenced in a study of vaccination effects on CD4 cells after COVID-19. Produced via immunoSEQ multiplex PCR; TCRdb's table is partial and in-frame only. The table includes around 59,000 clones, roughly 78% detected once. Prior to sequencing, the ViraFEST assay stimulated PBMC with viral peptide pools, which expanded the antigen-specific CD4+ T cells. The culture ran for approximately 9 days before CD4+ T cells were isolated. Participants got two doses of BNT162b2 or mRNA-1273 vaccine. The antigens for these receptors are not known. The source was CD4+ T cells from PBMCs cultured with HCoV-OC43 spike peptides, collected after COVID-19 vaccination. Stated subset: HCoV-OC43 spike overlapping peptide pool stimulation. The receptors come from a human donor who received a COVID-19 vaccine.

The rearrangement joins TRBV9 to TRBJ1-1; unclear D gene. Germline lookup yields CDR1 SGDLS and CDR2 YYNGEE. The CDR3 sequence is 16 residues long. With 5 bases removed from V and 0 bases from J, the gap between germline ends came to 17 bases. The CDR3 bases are TGTGCCAGCAGGGATTTCCGGTCGGGGTTGAACACTGAAGCTTTCTTT. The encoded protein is CASRDFRSGLNTEAFF.

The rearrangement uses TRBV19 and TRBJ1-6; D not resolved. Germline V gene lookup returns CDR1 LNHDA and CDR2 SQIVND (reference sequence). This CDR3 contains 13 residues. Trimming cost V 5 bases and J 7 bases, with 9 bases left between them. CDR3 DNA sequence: TGTGCCAGTAGTGCGGACGGAAATTCACCCCTCCACTTT. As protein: CASSADGNSPLHF.

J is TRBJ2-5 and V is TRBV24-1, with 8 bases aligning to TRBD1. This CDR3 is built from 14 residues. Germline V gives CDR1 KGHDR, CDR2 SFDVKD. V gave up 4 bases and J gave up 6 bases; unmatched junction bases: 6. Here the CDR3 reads CATSDPGGPKTQYF. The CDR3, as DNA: TGTGCCACCAGTGACCCAGGGGGCCCAAAGACCCAGTACTTC.

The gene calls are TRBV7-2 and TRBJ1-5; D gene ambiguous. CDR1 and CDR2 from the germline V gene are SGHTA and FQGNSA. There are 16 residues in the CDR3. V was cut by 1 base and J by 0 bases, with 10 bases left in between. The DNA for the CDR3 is TGTGCCAGCAGCTTAGTGGGTTCGGTTAGCAATCAGCCCCAGCATTTT. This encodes CASSLVGSVSNQPQHF.

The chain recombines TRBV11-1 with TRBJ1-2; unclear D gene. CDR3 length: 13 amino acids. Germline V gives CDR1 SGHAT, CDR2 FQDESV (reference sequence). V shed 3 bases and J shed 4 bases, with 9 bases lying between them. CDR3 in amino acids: CASSFDGSYGYTF. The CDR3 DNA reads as TGTGCCAGCAGCTTCGACGGAAGCTATGGCTACACCTTC.

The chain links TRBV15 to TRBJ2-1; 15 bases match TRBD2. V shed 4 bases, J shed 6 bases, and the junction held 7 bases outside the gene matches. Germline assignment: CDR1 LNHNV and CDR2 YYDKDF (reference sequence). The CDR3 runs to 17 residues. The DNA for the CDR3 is TGTGCCACCAGCAAAACGTGGACTAGCGGGGGGGCCAATGAGCAGTTCTTC. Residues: CATSKTWTSGGANEQFF.

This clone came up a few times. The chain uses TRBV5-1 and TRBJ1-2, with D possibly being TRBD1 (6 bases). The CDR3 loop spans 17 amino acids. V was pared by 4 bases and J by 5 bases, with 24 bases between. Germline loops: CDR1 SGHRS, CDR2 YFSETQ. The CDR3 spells CASSPTQGTGKVYGYTF. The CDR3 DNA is TGCGCCAGCAGCCCTACACAGGGAACCGGGAAGGTATATGGCTACACCTTC. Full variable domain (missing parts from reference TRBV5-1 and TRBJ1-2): KAGVTQTPRYLIKTRGQQVTLSCSPISGHRSVSWYQQTPGQGLQFLFEYFSETQRNKGNFPGRFSGRQFSNSRSEMNVSTLELGDSALYLCASSPTQGTGKVYGYTFGSGTRLTVV.

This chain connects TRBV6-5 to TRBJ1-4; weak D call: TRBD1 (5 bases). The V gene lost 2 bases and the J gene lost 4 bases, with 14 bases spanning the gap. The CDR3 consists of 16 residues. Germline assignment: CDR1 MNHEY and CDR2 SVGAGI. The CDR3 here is CASSYHSGPLNEKLFF. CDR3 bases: TGTGCCAGCAGTTACCATTCGGGACCGCTTAATGAAAAACTGTTTTTT.

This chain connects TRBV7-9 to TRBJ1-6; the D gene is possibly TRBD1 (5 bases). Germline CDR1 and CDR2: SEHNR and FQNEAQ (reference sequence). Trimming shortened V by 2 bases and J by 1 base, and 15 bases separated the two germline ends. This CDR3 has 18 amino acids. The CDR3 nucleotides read TGTGCCAGCAGCTTAATCGGGGGTGCAGGTTCCTATAATTCACCCCTCCACTTT. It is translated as CASSLIGGAGSYNSPLHF.

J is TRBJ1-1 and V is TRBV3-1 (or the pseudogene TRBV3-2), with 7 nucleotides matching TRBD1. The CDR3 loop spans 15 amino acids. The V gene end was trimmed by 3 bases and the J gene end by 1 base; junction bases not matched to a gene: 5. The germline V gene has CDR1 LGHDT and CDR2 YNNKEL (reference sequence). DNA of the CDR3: TGTGCCAGCAGCCAGCGGGGACAGAGGAACACTGAAGCTTTCTTT. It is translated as CASSQRGQRNTEAFF.

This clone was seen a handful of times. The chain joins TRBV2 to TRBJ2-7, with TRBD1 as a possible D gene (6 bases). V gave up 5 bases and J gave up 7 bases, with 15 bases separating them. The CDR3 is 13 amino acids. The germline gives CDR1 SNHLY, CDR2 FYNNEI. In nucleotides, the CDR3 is TGTGCCAGCAGTCCATCGTGGGGGCATGAGCAGTACGTC. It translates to CASSPSWGHEQYV.

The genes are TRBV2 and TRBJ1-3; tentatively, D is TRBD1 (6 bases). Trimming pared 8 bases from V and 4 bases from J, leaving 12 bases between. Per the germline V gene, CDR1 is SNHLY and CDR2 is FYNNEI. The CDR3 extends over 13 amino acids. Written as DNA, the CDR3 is TGTGCCAGCTGTGGACAGCTGGGAAACACCATATATTTT. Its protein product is CASCGQLGNTIYF.

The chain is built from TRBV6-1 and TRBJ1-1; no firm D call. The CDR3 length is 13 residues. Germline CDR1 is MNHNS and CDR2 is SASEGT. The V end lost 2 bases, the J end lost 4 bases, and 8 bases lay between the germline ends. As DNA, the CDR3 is TGTGCCAGCAGTGAACTCCGGACCACTGAAGCTTTCTTT. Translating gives CASSELRTTEAFF.

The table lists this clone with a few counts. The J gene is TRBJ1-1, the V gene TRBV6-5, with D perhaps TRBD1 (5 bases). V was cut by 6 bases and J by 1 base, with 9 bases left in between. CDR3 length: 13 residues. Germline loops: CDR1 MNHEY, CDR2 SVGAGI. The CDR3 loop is CASRGTANTEAFF. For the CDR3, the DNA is TGTGCCAGCAGGGGGACGGCGAACACTGAAGCTTTCTTT.

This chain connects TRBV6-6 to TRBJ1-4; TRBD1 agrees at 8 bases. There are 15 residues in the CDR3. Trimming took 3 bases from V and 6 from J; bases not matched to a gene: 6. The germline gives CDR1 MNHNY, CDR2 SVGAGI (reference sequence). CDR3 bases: TGTGCCAGCAGTTATTTTCTACAGGGGGATGAAAAACTGTTTTTT. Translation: CASSYFLQGDEKLFF.

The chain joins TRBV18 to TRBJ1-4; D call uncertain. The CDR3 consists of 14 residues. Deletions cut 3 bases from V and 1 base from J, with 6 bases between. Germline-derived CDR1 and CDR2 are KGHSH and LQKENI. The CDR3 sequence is CASSPARTNEKLFF. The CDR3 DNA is TGTGCCAGCTCACCCGCAAGAACTAATGAAAAACTGTTTTTT.

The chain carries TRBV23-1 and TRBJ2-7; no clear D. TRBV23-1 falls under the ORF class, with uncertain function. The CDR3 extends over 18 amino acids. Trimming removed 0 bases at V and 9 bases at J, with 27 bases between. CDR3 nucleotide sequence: TGCGCCAGCAGTCAATCGCTTGGTTTGGGCGTGACCTCTATAGGGCAGTACGTC. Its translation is CASSQSLGLGVTSIGQYV.

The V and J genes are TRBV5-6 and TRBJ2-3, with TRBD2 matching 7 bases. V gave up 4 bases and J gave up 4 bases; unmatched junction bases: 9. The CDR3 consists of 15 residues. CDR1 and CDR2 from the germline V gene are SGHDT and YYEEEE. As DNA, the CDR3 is TGTGCCAGCAGCCCCGGGGTGGGGGGGGCAGATACGCAGTATTTT. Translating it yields CASSPGVGGADTQYF.

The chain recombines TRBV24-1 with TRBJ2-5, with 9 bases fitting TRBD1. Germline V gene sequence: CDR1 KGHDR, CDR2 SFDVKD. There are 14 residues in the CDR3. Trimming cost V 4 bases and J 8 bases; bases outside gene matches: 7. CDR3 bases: TGTGCCACCAGTGACCCGGGACAGGGACGCACCCAGTACTTC. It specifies CATSDPGQGRTQYF.

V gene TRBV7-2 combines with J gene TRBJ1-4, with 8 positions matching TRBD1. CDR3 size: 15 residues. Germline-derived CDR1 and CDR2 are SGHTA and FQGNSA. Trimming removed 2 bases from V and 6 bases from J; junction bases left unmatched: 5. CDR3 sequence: CASSLSQGAYEKLFF. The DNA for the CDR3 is TGTGCCAGCAGCTTATCTCAGGGGGCCTATGAAAAACTGTTTTTT.

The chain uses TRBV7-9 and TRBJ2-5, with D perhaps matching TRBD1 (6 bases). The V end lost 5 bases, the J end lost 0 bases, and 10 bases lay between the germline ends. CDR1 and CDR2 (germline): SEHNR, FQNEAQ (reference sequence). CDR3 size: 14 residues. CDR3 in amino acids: CASSPGQYQETQYF. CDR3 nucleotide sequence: TGTGCCAGCAGCCCCGGACAGTACCAAGAGACCCAGTACTTC.

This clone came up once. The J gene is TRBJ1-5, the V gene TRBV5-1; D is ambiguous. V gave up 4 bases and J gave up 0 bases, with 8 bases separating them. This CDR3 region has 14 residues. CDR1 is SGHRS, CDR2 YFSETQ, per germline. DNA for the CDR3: TGCGCCAGCAGCAAAGACGGTAGCAATCAGCCCCAGCATTTT. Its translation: CASSKDGSNQPQHF.

CDR3 sequence reads: CASSLKPPGSRTDTQYF. The CDR3, as DNA: TGTGCCAGCAGCTTAAAACCCCCGGGGTCTCGCACAGATACGCAGTATTTT. The rearrangement uses TRBV7-3 and TRBJ2-3; D might be TRBD2 (5 bases). The CDR3 runs to 17 residues. From germline, CDR1 is SGHTA and CDR2 FQGTGA. V was cut by 1 base and J by 1 base, with 15 bases left in between.

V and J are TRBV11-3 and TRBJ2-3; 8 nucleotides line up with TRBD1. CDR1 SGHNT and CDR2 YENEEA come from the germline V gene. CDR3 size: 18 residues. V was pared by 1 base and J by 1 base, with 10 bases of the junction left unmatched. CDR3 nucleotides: TGTGCCAGCAGCTTAGCCGTCCGGGGCAGGGGGCGCACAGATACGCAGTATTTT. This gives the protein CASSLAVRGRGRTDTQYF.

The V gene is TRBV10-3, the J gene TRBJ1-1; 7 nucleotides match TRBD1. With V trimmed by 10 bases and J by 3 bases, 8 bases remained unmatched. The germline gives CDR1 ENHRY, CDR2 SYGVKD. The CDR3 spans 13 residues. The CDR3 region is CATKPTGDTEAFF. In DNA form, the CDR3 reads TGTGCCACTAAACCAACAGGGGACACTGAAGCTTTCTTT.

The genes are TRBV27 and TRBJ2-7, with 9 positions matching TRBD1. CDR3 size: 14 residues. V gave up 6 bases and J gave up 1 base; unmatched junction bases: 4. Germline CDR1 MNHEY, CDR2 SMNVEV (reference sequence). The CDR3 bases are TGTGCCAGCAGAAGACAGGGGGGTTCCTACGAGCAGTACGTC. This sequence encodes CASRRQGGSYEQYV.

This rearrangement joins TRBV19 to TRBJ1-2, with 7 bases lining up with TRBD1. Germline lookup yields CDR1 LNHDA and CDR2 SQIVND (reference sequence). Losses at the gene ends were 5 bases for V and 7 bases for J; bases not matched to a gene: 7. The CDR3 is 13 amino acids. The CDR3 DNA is TGTGCCAGTAGTCCCGGGACAGATATTGGCTACACCTTC. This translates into CASSPGTDIGYTF.